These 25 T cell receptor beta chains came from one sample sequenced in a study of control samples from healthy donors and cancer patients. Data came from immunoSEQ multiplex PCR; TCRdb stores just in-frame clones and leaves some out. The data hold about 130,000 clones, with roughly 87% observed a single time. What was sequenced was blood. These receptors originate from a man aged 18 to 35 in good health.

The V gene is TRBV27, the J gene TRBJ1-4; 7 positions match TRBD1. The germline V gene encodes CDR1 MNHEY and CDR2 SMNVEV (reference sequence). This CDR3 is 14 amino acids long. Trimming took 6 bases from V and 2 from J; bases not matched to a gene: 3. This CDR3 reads CASSAQGTNEKLFF. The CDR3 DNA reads TGTGCCAGCAGCGCACAGGGGACTAATGAAAAACTGTTTTTT.

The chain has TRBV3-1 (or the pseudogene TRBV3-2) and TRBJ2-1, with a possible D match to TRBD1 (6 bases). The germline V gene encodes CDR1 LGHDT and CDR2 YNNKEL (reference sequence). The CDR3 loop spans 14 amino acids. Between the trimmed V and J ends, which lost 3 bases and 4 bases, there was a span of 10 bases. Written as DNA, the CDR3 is TGTGCCAGCAGCCATCGGACAGCTTACAATGAGCAGTTCTTC. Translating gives CASSHRTAYNEQFF.

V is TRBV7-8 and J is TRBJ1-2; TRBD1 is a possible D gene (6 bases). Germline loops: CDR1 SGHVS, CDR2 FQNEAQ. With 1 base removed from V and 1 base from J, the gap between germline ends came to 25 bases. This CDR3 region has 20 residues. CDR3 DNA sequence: TGTGCCAGCAGCTTAGTTTCCCAAAGTGGGGGGCTGCGGTTTAACTATGGCTACACCTTC. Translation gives CASSLVSQSGGLRFNYGYTF.

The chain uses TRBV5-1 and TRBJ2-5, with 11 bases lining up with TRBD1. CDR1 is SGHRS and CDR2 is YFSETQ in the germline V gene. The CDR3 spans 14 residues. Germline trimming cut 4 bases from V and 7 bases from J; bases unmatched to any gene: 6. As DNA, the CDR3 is TGCGCCAGCAGCGGGACAGGGGGGCTTGTGACCCAGTACTTC. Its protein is CASSGTGGLVTQYF.

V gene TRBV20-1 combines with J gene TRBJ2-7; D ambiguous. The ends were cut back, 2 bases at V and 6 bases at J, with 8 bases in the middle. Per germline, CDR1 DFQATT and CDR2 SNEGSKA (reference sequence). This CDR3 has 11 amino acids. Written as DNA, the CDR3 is TGCAGTGCTAGATGGGTGAGCGAGCAGTACTTC. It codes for CSARWVSEQYF.

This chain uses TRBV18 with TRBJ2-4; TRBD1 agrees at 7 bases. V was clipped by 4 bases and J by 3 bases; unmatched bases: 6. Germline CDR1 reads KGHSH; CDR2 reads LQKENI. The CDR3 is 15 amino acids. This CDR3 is CASSRAGTDKNIQYF. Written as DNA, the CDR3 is TGTGCCAGCTCACGAGCCGGGACAGACAAAAACATTCAGTACTTC. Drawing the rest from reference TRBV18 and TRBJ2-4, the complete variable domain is NAGVMQNPRHLVRRRGQEARLRCSPMKGHSHVYWYRQLPEEGLKFMVYLQKENIIDESGMPKERFSAEFPKEGPSILRIQQVVRGDSAAYFCASSRAGTDKNIQYFGAGTRLSVL.

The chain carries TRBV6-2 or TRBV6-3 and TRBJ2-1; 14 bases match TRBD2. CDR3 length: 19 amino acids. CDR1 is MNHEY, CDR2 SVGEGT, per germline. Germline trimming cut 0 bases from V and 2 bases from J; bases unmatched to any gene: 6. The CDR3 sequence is CASSYSGLAGGVPYNEQFF. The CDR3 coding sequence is TGTGCCAGCAGTTACTCTGGACTAGCGGGAGGAGTCCCCTACAATGAGCAGTTCTTC.

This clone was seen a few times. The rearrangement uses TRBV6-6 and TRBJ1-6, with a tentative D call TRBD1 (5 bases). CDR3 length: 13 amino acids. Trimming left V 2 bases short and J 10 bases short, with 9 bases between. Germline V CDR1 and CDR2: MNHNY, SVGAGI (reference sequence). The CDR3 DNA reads TGTGCCAGCAGTTACGGGGGACGATCACCCCTCCACTTT. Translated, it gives CASSYGGRSPLHF.

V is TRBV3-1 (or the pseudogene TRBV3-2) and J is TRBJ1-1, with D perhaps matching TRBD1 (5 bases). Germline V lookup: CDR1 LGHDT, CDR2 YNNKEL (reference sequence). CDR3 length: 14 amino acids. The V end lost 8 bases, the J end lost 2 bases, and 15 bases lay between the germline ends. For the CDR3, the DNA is TGTGCCAGCTCCGTCTCCGGGGGTAACACTGAAGCTTTCTTT. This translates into CASSVSGGNTEAFF.

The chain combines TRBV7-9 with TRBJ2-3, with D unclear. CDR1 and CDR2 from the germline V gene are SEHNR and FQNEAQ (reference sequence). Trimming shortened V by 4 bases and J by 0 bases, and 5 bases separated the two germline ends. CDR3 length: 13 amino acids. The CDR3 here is CASSSPSTDTQYF. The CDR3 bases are TGTGCCAGCAGCTCCCCAAGCACAGATACGCAGTATTTT.

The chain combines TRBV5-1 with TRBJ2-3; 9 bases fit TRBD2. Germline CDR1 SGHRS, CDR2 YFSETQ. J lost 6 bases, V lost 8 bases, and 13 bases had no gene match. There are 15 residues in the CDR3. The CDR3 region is CASKPLAGVPDTQYF. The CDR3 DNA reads TGCGCCAGTAAACCATTAGCGGGAGTACCGGATACGCAGTATTTT.

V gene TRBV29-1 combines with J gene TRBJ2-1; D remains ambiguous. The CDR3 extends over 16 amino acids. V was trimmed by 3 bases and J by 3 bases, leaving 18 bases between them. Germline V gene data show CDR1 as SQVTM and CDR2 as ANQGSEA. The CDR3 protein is CSVDPRFGSYYNEQFF. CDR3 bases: TGCAGCGTTGACCCCCGGTTCGGGTCTTACTACAATGAGCAGTTCTTC.

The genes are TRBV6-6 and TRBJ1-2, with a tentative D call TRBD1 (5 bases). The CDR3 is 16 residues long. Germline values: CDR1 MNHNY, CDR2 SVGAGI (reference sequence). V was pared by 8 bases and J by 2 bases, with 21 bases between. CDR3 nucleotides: TGTGCCAGCGGACAACGGACCGGAGCCTCAAACTATGGCTACACCTTC. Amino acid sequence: CASGQRTGASNYGYTF.

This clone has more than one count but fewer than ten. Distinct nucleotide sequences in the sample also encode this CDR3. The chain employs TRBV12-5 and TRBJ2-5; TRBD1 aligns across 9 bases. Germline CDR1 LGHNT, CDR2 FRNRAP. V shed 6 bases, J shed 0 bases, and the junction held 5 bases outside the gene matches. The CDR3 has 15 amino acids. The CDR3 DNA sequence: TGTGCTAGTGGACCGGGACAGGGATACCAAGAGACCCAGTACTTC. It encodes CASGPGQGYQETQYF.

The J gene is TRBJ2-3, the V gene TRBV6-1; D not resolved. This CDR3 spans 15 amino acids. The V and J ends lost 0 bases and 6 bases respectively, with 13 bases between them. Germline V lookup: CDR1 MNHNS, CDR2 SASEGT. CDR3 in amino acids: CASSEARVGADTQYF. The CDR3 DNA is TGTGCCAGCAGTGAAGCTAGGGTAGGAGCGGATACGCAGTATTTT.

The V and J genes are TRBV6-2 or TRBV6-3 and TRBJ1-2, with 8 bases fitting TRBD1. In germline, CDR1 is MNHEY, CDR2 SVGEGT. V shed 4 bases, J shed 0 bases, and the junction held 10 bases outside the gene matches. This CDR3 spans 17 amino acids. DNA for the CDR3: TGTGCCAGCAGTTTTCGGACAGGGACCATCACTAACTATGGCTACACCTTC. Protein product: CASSFRTGTITNYGYTF.

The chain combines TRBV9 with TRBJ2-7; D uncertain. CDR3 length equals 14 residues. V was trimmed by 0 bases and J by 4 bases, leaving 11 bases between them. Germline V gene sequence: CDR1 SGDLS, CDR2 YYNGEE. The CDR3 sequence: CASSVVGQPYEQYF. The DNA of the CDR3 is TGTGCCAGCAGCGTAGTAGGGCAGCCATACGAGCAGTACTTC.

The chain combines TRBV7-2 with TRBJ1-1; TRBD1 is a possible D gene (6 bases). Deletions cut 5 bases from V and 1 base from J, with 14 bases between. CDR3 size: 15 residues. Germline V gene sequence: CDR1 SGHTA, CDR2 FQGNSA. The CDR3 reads CASSRSQGPNTEAFF. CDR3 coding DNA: TGTGCCAGCAGCAGATCTCAGGGGCCGAACACTGAAGCTTTCTTT.

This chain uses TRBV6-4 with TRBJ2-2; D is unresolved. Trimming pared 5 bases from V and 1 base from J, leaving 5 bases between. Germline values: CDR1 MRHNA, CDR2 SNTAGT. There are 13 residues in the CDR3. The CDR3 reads CASSQKNTGELFF. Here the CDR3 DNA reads TGTGCCAGCAGTCAGAAGAACACCGGGGAGCTGTTTTTT.

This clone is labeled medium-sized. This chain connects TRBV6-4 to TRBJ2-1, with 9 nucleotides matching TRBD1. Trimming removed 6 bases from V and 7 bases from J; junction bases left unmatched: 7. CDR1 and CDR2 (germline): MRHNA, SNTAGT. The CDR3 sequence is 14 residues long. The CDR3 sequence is CASSPGQGGNEQFF. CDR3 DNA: TGTGCCAGCAGCCCGGGACAGGGAGGAAATGAGCAGTTCTTC.

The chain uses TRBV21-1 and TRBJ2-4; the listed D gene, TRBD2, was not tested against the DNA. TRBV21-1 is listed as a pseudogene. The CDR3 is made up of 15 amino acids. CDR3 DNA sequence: TGTGCCAGCAGCTCCGGGAGGGTGGCCAAAAACATTCAGTACTTC. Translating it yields CASSSGRVAKNIQYF.

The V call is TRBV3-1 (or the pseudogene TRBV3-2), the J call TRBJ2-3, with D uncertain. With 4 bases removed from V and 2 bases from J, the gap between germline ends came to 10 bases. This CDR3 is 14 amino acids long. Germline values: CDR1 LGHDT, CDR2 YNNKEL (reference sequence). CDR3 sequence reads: CASSPPTPTDTQYF. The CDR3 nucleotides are TGTGCCAGCAGCCCCCCAACCCCCACAGATACGCAGTATTTT.

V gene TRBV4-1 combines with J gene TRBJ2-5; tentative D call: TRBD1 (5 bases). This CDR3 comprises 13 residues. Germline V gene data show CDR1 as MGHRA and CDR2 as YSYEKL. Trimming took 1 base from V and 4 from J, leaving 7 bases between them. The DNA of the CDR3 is TGCGCCAGCAGCCAAGCGACAGCAGAGACCCAGTACTTC. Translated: CASSQATAETQYF.

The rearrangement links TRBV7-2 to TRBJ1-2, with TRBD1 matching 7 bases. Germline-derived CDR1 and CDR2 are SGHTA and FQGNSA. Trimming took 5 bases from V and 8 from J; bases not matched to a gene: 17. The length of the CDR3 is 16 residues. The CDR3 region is CASSPRTGTQRGGYTF. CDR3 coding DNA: TGTGCCAGCAGCCCCCGGACAGGAACCCAGCGGGGAGGCTACACCTTC.

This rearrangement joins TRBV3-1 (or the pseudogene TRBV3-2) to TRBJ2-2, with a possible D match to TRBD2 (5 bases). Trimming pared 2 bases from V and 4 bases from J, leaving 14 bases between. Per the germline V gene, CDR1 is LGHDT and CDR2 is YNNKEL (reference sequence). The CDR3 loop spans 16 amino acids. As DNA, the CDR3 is TGTGCCAGCAGCCAAAACGGAGGTTTAGGCACCGGGGAGCTGTTTTTT. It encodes CASSQNGGLGTGELFF.